This is a list of T cell receptor beta chains from one sample in a study of blood T cell repertoires in COVID-19. Method: immunoSEQ multiplex PCR; TCRdb's copy keeps in-frame clones and lacks some. The table shows about 150,000 clones, with 80% to 90% occurring only once. Sample: peripheral blood. Source of these receptors: a man in his sixties or seventies with acute or convalescent COVID-19. Each CDR3 is given with its conserved first and last residue. The D gene is left open where the match is weak. Where a row states a size, it is once, few, many or the class of an expanded clone; other rows omit it.

>TRBV6-4|TRBD2|TRBJ2-3|.
CASSDPGTKQYF
TGTGCCAGCAGTGACCCCGGGACTAAGCAGTATTTT
>TRBV6-2/TRBV6-3|TRBD2|TRBJ2-7|few
CASSQRTSGIVYEQYF
TGTGCCAGCAGCCAAAGGACTAGCGGGATTGTCTACGAGCAGTACTTC
>TRBV19|.|TRBJ1-5|.
CASSTLGAENQPQHF
TGTGCCAGTAGTACTTTGGGGGCTGAAAATCAGCCCCAGCATTTT
>TRBV28|.|TRBJ1-1|.
CASSSPRTQLEAFF
TGTGCCAGCAGTTCTCCACGGACACAACTTGAAGCTTTCTTT
>TRBV27|.|TRBJ2-3|.
CASSDTLDWASTDTQYF
TGTGCCAGCAGTGATACACTAGACTGGGCTAGCACAGATACGCAGTATTTT
>TRBV28|.|TRBJ1-2|few
CASSFPGQSYGYTF
TGTGCCAGCAGTTTCCCCGGACAGTCCTATGGCTACACCTTC
>TRBV28|TRBD1|TRBJ2-2|.
CASTADRGLSTGELFF
TGTGCCAGCACGGCCGACAGGGGGCTGAGCACCGGGGAGCTGTTTTTT
>TRBV5-1|TRBD2|TRBJ2-2|.
CASSFLAGGGELFF
TGCGCCAGCAGCTTTTTAGCGGGAGGAGGGGAGCTGTTTTTT
>TRBV27|.|TRBJ1-5|.
CASRSTGHGDGQPQHF
TGTGCCAGCAGATCTACAGGGCACGGGGATGGGCAGCCCCAGCATTTT
>TRBV11-2|TRBD2|TRBJ2-1|.
CASSLVSGTSAGGYNEQFF
TGTGCCAGCAGCTTAGTTTCCGGGACTAGCGCCGGCGGGTACAATGAGCAGTTCTTC
>TRBV2|TRBD1|TRBJ1-2|.
CASTLVGTANYGYTF
TGTGCCAGCACCCTGGTCGGGACAGCTAACTATGGCTACACCTTC
>TRBV19|TRBD1|TRBJ1-1|.
CASSATGARAFF
TGTGCCAGTAGTGCCACAGGGGCGAGAGCTTTCTTT
>TRBV3-1/TRBV3-2|.|TRBJ1-1|.
CASSPGRASTEAFF
TGTGCCAGCAGCCCTGGGCGGGCCAGCACTGAAGCTTTCTTT
>TRBV14|.|TRBJ2-7|.
CASSPWGEATYEQYF
TGTGCCAGCAGTCCCTGGGGAGAGGCGACCTACGAGCAGTACTTC
>TRBV5-1|.|TRBJ2-3|.
CASSPPAGAGIAHTQYF
TGCGCCAGCAGCCCCCCCGCTGGGGCAGGGATAGCACATACGCAGTATTTT
>TRBV14|.|TRBJ2-7|.
CASSQDPGRSSSYEQYF
TGTGCCAGCAGCCAAGATCCAGGCCGCTCTTCTTCCTACGAGCAGTACTTC
>TRBV7-2|.|TRBJ2-6|.
CASSLLGANVLTF
TGTGCCAGCAGCTTACTTGGGGCCAACGTCCTGACTTTC
>TRBV28|.|TRBJ1-3|once
CASTNSGTPSGNTIYF
TGTGCCAGCACCAACTCGGGGACACCCTCTGGAAACACCATATATTTT
>TRBV28|TRBD1|TRBJ2-7|.
CASSFLPGQGYEQYF
TGTGCCAGCAGTTTCCTACCGGGACAGGGCTACGAGCAGTACTTC
>TRBV9|TRBD1|TRBJ1-4|.
CASSVLPGQGNEKLFF
TGTGCCAGCAGCGTACTTCCTGGACAGGGGAATGAAAAACTGTTTTTT
>TRBV5-5|.|TRBJ1-6|.
CASSENPGMGSPLHF
TGTGCCAGCAGCGAGAATCCCGGGATGGGTTCACCCCTCCACTTT
>TRBV6-1|TRBD2|TRBJ2-7|.
CASSEARASGRPEQYF
TGTGCCAGCAGTGAAGCGCGGGCTAGCGGGAGACCCGAGCAGTACTTC
>TRBV10-3|.|TRBJ2-2|.
CAISEIGELFF
TGTGCCATCAGTGAAATAGGGGAGCTGTTTTTT
>TRBV19|.|TRBJ1-3|.
CATGDLFSGNTIYF
TGTGCCACCGGGGATCTTTTCTCTGGAAACACCATATATTTT
>TRBV6-5|TRBD1|TRBJ2-2|.
CASSLDRLHTGELFF
TGTGCCAGCAGTCTGGACAGGCTACACACCGGGGAGCTGTTTTTT
>TRBV15|TRBD1|TRBJ1-5|.
CATSSRTGRNQPQHF
TGTGCCACCAGCAGCCGGACAGGCCGCAATCAGCCCCAGCATTTT
>TRBV9|.|TRBJ2-7|.
CASSVDSRSYEQYF
TGTGCCAGCAGCGTAGATTCTAGGTCCTACGAGCAGTACTTC
>TRBV2|.|TRBJ1-1|few
CASSVGMNTEAFF
TGTGCCAGCAGTGTTGGCATGAACACTGAAGCTTTCTTT
>TRBV7-8|.|TRBJ2-1|.
CASRTGVYNEQFF
TGTGCCAGCAGGACCGGGGTCTACAATGAGCAGTTCTTC
>TRBV5-4|TRBD2|TRBJ2-1|.
CASSLDPGGPYNEQFF
TGTGCCAGCAGCTTGGATCCGGGAGGGCCCTACAATGAGCAGTTCTTC
>TRBV14|TRBD2|TRBJ2-1|few
CASSQTSGSSYNEQFF
TGTGCCAGCAGCCAAACTAGCGGGAGTTCCTACAATGAGCAGTTCTTC
>TRBV4-1|.|TRBJ1-1|few
CASSQDNAGPNTEAFF
TGCGCCAGCAGCCAAGATAATGCAGGGCCGAACACTGAAGCTTTCTTT
>TRBV3-1/TRBV3-2|TRBD1|TRBJ1-6|.
CASSQGTGLSSYNSPLHF
TGTGCCAGCAGCCAAGGGACAGGGCTTAGCTCCTATAATTCACCCCTCCACTTT
>TRBV5-6|TRBD1|TRBJ1-1|once
CASSSRKTGRLYTEAFF
TGTGCCAGCAGCTCGCGGAAGACAGGGAGGCTATACACTGAAGCTTTCTTT
>TRBV7-2|TRBD2|TRBJ2-1|.
CASSFTSGNYNEQFF
TGTGCCAGCAGCTTCACTAGCGGAAATTACAATGAGCAGTTCTTC
>TRBV9|TRBD2|TRBJ2-7|.
CASRRGADYDEQYF
TGTGCCAGCAGGCGGGGGGCGGACTACGACGAGCAGTACTTC
>TRBV28|TRBD2|TRBJ2-5|.
CASSRLAVPETQYF
TGTGCCAGCAGTCGACTAGCAGTCCCAGAGACCCAGTACTTC
>TRBV5-8|TRBD1|TRBJ2-7|.
CASSFRQGATYEQYF
TGTGCCAGCAGCTTTCGGCAGGGGGCAACCTACGAGCAGTACTTC
>TRBV19|.|TRBJ1-5|.
CAARTDSNQPQHF
TGTGCAGCCCGGACAGATAGCAATCAGCCCCAGCATTTT
>TRBV28|.|TRBJ2-3|.
CASRPNLYTDTQYF
TGTGCCAGCAGACCTAACTTATACACAGATACGCAGTATTTT
>TRBV27|.|TRBJ2-7|.
CASSLTGKSAYEQYF
TGTGCCAGCAGTTTGACGGGGAAATCAGCCTACGAGCAGTACTTC
>TRBV9|TRBD1|TRBJ2-1|.
CASSPRQGARWEQFF
TGTGCCAGCAGCCCCCGACAGGGGGCGCGTTGGGAGCAGTTCTTC
>TRBV19|TRBD2|TRBJ2-7|.
CASSTGIIAGYTYEQYF
TGTGCCAGTAGTACCGGGATTATAGCGGGATACACCTACGAGCAGTACTTC
>TRBV11-1|.|TRBJ2-1|.
CASSSRRLDEQFF
TGTGCCAGCAGCTCGAGGCGGCTGGATGAGCAGTTCTTC
>TRBV28|.|TRBJ1-2|.
CASSLRDGYTF
TGTGCCAGCAGTTTACGCGATGGCTACACCTTC
>TRBV3-1/TRBV3-2|TRBD1|TRBJ1-6|few
CASSQERGLPYNSPLHF
TGTGCCAGCAGCCAAGAAAGGGGGCTACCCTATAATTCACCCCTCCACTTT
>TRBV27|.|TRBJ1-1|.
CASGIRGRTTEAFF
TGTGCCAGCGGCATTCGGGGGAGGACCACTGAAGCTTTCTTT
>TRBV3-1/TRBV3-2|TRBD1|TRBJ1-5|.
CASSQDPTGVQPQHF
TGTGCCAGCAGCCAAGATCCGACAGGGGTTCAGCCCCAGCATTTT
>TRBV7-3|.|TRBJ2-5|.
CASSSPGPQGGTQYF
TGTGCCAGCAGCTCCCCCGGGCCCCAGGGTGGGACCCAGTACTTC